This T cell receptor beta chain appears in the sequencing data of a study of T-cell memory formation after mild COVID-19. For the study at large: Largely, TCR clusters stayed within a single donor. Study-level results: Second-wave clones reaching peak frequency on day 37 lacked confirmed SARS-CoV-2 specificity.

As for this clonotype: What it binds is not known.

In TCRdb, the 5' RACE reads were re-called with MiXCR into one record per CDR3 protein. The repertoire holds fewer than 650,000 distinct CDR3 sequences, with 17% as singletons. This CDR3 contains 13 residues. The J segment lost 9 bases and the V segment lost 7 bases, leaving 9 bases of the junction unmatched. The V gene's germline CDR1 is SNHLY and CDR2 FYNNEI. The specimen sequenced was PBMCs or a T cell subset sorted from them (not recorded which). The rearrangement links TRBV2 to TRBJ2-1; 7 bases fit TRBD2. The origin of this receptor is an adult woman who had mild COVID-19 (a few samples of this study predate the infection). Cell type and time point are not known. CDR3 loop: CASNLGTTFEQFF. The CDR3 bases are TGTGCCAGCAACCTAGGGACTACGTTTGAGCAGTTCTTC. Together with reference TRBV2 and TRBJ2-1, the CDR3 gives the full variable domain: EPEVTQTPSHQVTQMGQEVILRCVPISNHLYFYWYRQILGQKVEFLVSFYNNEISEKSEIFDDQFSVERPDGSNFTLKIRSTKLEDSAMYFCASNLGTTFEQFFGPGTRLTVL.